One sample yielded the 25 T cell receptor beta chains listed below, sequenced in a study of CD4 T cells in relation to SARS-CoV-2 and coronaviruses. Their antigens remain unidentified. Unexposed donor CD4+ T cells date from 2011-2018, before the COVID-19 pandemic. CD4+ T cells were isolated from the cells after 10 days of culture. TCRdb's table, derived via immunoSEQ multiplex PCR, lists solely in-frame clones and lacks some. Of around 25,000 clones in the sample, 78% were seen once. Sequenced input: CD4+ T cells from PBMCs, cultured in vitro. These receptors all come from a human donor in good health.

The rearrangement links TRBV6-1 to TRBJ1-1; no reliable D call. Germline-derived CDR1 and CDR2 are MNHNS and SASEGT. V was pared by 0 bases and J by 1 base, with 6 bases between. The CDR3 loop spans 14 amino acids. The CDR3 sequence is CASSEAWGNTEAFF. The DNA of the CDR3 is TGTGCCAGCAGTGAAGCCTGGGGGAACACTGAAGCTTTCTTT.

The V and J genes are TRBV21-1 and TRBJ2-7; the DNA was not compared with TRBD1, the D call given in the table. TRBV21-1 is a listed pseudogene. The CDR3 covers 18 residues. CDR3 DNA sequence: TGTGCCAGCAGCATACCGGCCAGGGGGTTTCCGAAGATCTACGAGCAGTACTTC. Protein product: CASSIPARGFPKIYEQYF.

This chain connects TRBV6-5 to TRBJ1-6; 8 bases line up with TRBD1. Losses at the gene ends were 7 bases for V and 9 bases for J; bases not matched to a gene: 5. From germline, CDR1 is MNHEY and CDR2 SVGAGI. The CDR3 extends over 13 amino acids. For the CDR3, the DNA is TGTGCCAGCATCGGACAGGGTCTTTCACCCCTCCACTTT. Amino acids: CASIGQGLSPLHF.

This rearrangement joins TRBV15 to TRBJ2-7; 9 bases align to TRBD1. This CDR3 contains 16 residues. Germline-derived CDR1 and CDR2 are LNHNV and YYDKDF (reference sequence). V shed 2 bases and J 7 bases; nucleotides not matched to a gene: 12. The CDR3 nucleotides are TGTGCCACCAGCAGATCCAAACAGGGGGCCTACGGGGAGCAGTACTTC. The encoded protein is CATSRSKQGAYGEQYF.

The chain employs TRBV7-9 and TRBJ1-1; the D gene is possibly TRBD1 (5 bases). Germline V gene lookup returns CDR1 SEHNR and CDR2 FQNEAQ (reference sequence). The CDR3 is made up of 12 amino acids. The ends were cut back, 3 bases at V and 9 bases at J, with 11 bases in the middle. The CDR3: CASSLGTKQAFF. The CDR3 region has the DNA TGTGCCAGCAGCTTGGGGACCAAACAAGCTTTCTTT. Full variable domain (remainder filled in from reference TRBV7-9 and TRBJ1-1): DTGVSQNPRHKITKRGQNVTFRCDPISEHNRLYWYRQTLGQGPEFLTYFQNEAQLEKSRLLSDRFSAERPKGSFSTLEIQRTEQGDSAMYLCASSLGTKQAFFGQGTRLTVV.

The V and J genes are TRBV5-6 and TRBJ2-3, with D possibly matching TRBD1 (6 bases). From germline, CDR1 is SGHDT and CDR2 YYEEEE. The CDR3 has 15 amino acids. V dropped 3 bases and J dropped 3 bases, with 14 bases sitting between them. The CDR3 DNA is TGTGCCAGCAGCTGGAGGTGGGGGCGGACAGATACGCAGTATTTT. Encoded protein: CASSWRWGRTDTQYF.

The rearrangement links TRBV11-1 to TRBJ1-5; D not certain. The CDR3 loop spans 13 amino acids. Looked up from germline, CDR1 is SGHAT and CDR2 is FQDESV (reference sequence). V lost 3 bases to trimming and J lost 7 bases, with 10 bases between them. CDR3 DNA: TGTGCCAGCAGCTTGTTACTTGGGCAGCCCCAGCATTTT. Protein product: CASSLLLGQPQHF.

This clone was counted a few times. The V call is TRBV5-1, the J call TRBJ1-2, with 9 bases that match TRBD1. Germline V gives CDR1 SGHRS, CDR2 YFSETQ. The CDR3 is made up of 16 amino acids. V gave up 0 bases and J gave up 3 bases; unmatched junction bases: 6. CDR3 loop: CASSLDTGGVDYGYTF. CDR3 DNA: TGCGCCAGCAGCTTGGATACAGGGGGCGTCGACTATGGCTACACCTTC. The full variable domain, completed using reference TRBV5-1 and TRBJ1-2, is KAGVTQTPRYLIKTRGQQVTLSCSPISGHRSVSWYQQTPGQGLQFLFEYFSETQRNKGNFPGRFSGRQFSNSRSEMNVSTLELGDSALYLCASSLDTGGVDYGYTFGSGTRLTVV.

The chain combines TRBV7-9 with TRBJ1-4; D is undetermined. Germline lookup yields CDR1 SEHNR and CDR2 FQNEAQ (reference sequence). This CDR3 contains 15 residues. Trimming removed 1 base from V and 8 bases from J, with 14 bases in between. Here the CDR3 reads CASSLVLWEREKLFF. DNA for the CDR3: TGTGCCAGCAGCTTAGTATTGTGGGAACGGGAAAAACTGTTTTTT. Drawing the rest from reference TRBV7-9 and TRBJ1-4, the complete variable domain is DTGVSQNPRHKITKRGQNVTFRCDPISEHNRLYWYRQTLGQGPEFLTYFQNEAQLEKSRLLSDRFSAERPKGSFSTLEIQRTEQGDSAMYLCASSLVLWEREKLFFGSGTQLSVL.

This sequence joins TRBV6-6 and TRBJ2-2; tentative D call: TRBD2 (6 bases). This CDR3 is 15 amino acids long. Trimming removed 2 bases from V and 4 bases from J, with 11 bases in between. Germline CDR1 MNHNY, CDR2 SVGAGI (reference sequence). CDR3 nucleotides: TGTGCCAGCAGTTACGAGGCGGGAACCACCGGGGAGCTGTTTTTT. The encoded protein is CASSYEAGTTGELFF.

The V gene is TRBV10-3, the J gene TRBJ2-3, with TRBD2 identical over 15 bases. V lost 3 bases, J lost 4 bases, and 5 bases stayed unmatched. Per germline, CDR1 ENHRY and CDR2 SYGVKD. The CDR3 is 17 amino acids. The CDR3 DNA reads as TGTGCCATCAGTGAATTGGGACTAGCGGGAGGCTCAGATACGCAGTATTTT. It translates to CAISELGLAGGSDTQYF.

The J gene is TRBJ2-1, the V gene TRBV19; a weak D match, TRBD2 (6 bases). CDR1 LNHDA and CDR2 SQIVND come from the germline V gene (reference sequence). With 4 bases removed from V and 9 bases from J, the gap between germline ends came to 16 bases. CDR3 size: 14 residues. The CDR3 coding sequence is TGTGCCAGTAGTAAGGAGGGTGGTTGGGGTGAGCAGTTCTTC. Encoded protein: CASSKEGGWGEQFF.

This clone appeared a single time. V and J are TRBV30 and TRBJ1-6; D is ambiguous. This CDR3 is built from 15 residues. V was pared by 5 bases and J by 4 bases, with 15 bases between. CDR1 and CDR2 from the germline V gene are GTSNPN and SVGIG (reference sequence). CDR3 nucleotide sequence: TGTGCCTGGGGACCGGCATACGGATATAATTCACCCCTCCACTTT. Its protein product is CAWGPAYGYNSPLHF.

As DNA, the CDR3 is TGCGCCAGCAGTTCCTTATCGGGGGGCAGAAACACTGAAGCTTTCTTT. As protein: CASSSLSGGRNTEAFF. This chain uses TRBV5-1 with TRBJ1-1, with a possible D match to TRBD1 (6 bases). Trimming shortened V by 5 bases and J by 2 bases, and 19 bases separated the two germline ends. The germline gives CDR1 SGHRS, CDR2 YFSETQ. The length of the CDR3 is 16 residues.

Written as DNA, the CDR3 is TGTGCCAGCAGTGCCTCCCCTAGCGGGGGAGGCTACGAGCAGTACTTC. It is translated as CASSASPSGGGYEQYF. The rearrangement joins TRBV27 to TRBJ2-7; TRBD2 matches 10 bases. The V gene's germline CDR1 is MNHEY and CDR2 SMNVEV (reference sequence). After removal of 5 bases from V and 3 bases from J, the junction contained 10 bases not matched to a gene. The CDR3 loop spans 16 amino acids.

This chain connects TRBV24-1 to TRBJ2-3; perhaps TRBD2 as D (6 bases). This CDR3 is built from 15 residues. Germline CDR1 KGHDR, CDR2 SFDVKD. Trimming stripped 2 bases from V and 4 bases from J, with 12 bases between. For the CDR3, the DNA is TGTGCCACCAGTGATTCCGGGAGAGTGGCAGATACGCAGTATTTT. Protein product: CATSDSGRVADTQYF.

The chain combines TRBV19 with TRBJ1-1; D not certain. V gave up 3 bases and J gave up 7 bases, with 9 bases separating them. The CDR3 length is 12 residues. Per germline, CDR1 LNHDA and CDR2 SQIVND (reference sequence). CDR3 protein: CASSITGVEAFF. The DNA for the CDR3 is TGTGCCAGTAGTATTACCGGGGTTGAAGCTTTCTTT.

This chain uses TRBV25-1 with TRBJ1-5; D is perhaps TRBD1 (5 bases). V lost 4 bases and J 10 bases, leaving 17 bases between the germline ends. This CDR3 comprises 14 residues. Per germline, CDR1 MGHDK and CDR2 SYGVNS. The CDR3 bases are TGTGCCAGCAGTGGAGGCGGGGGTTACTTCCCCCAGCATTTT. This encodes CASSGGGGYFPQHF.

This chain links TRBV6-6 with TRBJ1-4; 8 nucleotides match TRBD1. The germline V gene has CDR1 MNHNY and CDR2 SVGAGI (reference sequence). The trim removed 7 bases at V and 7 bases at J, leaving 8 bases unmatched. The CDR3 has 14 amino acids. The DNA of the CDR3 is TGTGCCAGCAATACCAGGGGGCAGAGTGAAAAACTGTTTTTT. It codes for CASNTRGQSEKLFF.

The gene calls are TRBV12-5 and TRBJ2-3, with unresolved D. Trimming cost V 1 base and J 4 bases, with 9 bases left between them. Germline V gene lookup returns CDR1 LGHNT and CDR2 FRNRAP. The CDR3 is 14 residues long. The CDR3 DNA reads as TGTGCTAGTGGTTTGGGCACTGTTGCAGATACGCAGTATTTT. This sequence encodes CASGLGTVADTQYF.

CDR3 bases: TGCGCCAGCACCCTCAAGGGACTAGCGTCATCCGGGGAGCTGTTTTTT. As protein: CASTLKGLASSGELFF. This rearrangement joins TRBV5-1 to TRBJ2-2; 10 bases are a match to TRBD2. Per the germline V gene, CDR1 is SGHRS and CDR2 is YFSETQ. The ends lost 6 bases at V and 6 bases at J; junction bases unmatched: 11. This CDR3 comprises 16 residues.

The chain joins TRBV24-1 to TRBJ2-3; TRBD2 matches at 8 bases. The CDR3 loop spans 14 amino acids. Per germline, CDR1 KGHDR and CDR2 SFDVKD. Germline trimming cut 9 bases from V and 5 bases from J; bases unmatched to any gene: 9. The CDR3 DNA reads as TGTGCCACCGAGACGGGAGGGCCCGGAGATACGCAGTATTTT. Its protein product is CATETGGPGDTQYF.

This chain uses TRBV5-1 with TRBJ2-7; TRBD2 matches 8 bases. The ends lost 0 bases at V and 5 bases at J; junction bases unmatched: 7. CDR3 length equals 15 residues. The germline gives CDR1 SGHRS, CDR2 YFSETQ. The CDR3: CASSLVSLAGDEQYF. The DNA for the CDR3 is TGCGCCAGCAGCTTGGTGAGCCTAGCGGGCGACGAGCAGTACTTC.

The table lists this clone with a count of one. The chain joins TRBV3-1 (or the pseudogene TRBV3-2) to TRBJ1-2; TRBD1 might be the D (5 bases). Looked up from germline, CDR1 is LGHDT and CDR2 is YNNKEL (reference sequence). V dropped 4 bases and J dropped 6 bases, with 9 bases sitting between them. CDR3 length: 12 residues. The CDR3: CASSPQGNGYTF. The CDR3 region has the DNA TGTGCCAGCAGCCCCCAGGGCAATGGCTACACCTTC.

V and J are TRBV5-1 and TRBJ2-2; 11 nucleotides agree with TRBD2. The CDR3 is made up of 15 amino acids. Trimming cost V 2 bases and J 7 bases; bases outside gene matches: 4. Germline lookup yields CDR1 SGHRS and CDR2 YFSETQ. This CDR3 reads CASSFSGRANGELFF. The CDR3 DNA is TGCGCCAGCAGCTTTAGCGGGAGGGCCAACGGGGAGCTGTTTTTT.